Listed here is a single TCR beta chain. This sample stems from a study of blood T cell repertoires in COVID-19. As for the study in general: Samples came from the United States, Italy and Spain, spanning acute and convalescent COVID-19. Sources were T cells, B-cell-depleted T cells, or PBMCs; the material itself was cDNA or gDNA.

Trimming took 7 bases from V and 7 from J; bases not matched to a gene: 14. CDR1 and CDR2 from the germline V gene are MDHEN and SYDVKM. CDR3 length equals 15 residues. As processed by the authors: Estimation of nucleated cell counts relied on the amplification of reference gene primers. Profiled with immunoSEQ multiplex PCR; TCRdb holds only in-frame clones, not every one. D and trimming were read from the DNA, whereas the V and J calls and clone size are those reported in that table. Of tens of thousands of clones listed, 80% to 90% are singletons. The sample consisted of peripheral blood. The J gene is TRBJ1-2, the V gene TRBV28; TRBD1 aligns across 8 bases. The clonotype was recovered from a human donor in a cohort sampled during active COVID-19. The CDR3: CASKDSQGVRRGYTF. In DNA, the CDR3 is TGTGCCAGCAAGGATTCACAGGGGGTTAGACGTGGCTACACCTTC.